The 21 T cell receptor beta chains reported below all come from one sample, sequenced in a study of PD-L1 blockade in urothelial cancer. Indicated time point: peripheral blood 6 weeks after treatment start. The data were produced by immunoSEQ multiplex PCR, yet TCRdb's version contains in-frame clones alone and is incomplete. The sample has some 39,000 clones, 70% to 90% seen once. The material sequenced was PBMCs, taken around atezolizumab (anti-PD-L1) treatment. Receptors originate from a man aged 65-85 years with urothelial cancer.

The CDR3 spells CASSERLGAGETQYF. The CDR3 region has the DNA TGTGCCAGCAGTGAAAGGTTGGGGGCGGGAGAGACCCAGTACTTC. The chain carries TRBV2 and TRBJ2-5, with D possibly being TRBD1 (6 bases). Trimming left V 2 bases short and J 4 bases short, with 14 bases between. The CDR3 spans 15 residues. Germline V gene sequence: CDR1 SNHLY, CDR2 FYNNEI.

This chain uses TRBV5-4 with TRBJ2-2, with 13 bases lining up with TRBD2. This CDR3 spans 18 amino acids. V lost 0 bases, J lost 8 bases, and 10 bases stayed unmatched. Germline V gene lookup returns CDR1 SGHNT and CDR2 YYREEE (reference sequence). CDR3 DNA: TGTGCCAGCAGCTTGGTCTTCGGACTAGCGGGAGCGGGTGGGGAGCTGTTTTTT. As protein: CASSLVFGLAGAGGELFF.

The V call is TRBV9, the J call TRBJ2-5, with 8 nucleotides matching TRBD2. The J segment lost 5 bases and the V segment lost 0 bases, leaving 6 bases of the junction unmatched. Looked up from germline, CDR1 is SGDLS and CDR2 is YYNGEE. This CDR3 is 15 amino acids long. The CDR3 spells CASSVGTGGHETQYF. The CDR3 DNA reads TGTGCCAGCAGCGTAGGAACGGGAGGGCACGAGACCCAGTACTTC.

V usage is TRBV9 and J usage is TRBJ2-7, with a tentative D call TRBD1 (5 bases). This CDR3 spans 15 amino acids. Trimming pared 4 bases from V and 0 bases from J, leaving 14 bases between. From germline, CDR1 is SGDLS and CDR2 YYNGEE. The CDR3 region has the DNA TGTGCCAGCAGCCCACACAGGTCGAGCTCCTACGAGCAGTACTTC. It codes for CASSPHRSSSYEQYF. Full variable domain (remainder filled in from reference TRBV9 and TRBJ2-7): DSGVTQTPKHLITATGQRVTLRCSPRSGDLSVYWYQQSLDQGLQFLIQYYNGEERAKGNILERFSAQQFPDLHSELNLSSLELGDSALYFCASSPHRSSSYEQYFGPGTRLTVT.

This sequence joins TRBV5-6 and TRBJ1-2; D unclear. The V gene lost 4 bases and the J gene lost 8 bases, with 12 bases spanning the gap. Germline CDR1 reads SGHDT; CDR2 reads YYEEEE. CDR3 length: 12 amino acids. The CDR3 reads CASSVGAAGYTF. The CDR3 DNA is TGTGCCAGCAGCGTGGGAGCGGCGGGCTACACCTTC.

The V call is TRBV19, the J call TRBJ1-1, with D uncertain. This CDR3 region has 14 residues. V lost 6 bases, J lost 5 bases, and 16 bases lay in between. Germline CDR1 reads LNHDA; CDR2 reads SQIVND (reference sequence). The CDR3 loop is CASRAFGIWTEAFF. In nucleotides, the CDR3 is TGTGCCAGTAGGGCATTCGGGATTTGGACTGAAGCTTTCTTT.

The chain employs TRBV7-9 and TRBJ1-3; D ambiguous. The CDR3 runs to 14 residues. Germline V lookup: CDR1 SEHNR, CDR2 FQNEAQ (reference sequence). V was pared by 7 bases and J by 0 bases, with 10 bases between. This CDR3 reads CASIQHNSGNTIYF. The CDR3 DNA follows: TGTGCCAGCATCCAACATAACTCTGGAAACACCATATATTTT.

The CDR3 loop is CASSQAEQGSYEQYF. The CDR3 nucleotides are TGTGCCAGCAGCCAAGCCGAACAGGGAAGTTACGAGCAGTACTTC. The chain uses TRBV4-2 and TRBJ2-7; tentative D call: TRBD1 (6 bases). Trimming left V 1 base short and J 4 bases short, with 14 bases between. The CDR3 has 15 residues. Germline CDR1 LGHNA, CDR2 YNFKEQ.

This clone is medium-sized. The rearrangement joins TRBV4-1 to TRBJ2-3; 7 bases fit TRBD2. Trimming took 1 base from V and 4 from J; bases not matched to a gene: 17. Germline CDR1 is MGHRA and CDR2 is YSYEKL. CDR3 length: 19 residues. The CDR3 DNA reads as TGCGCCAGCAGCCAAGGGGGAGCGGTTACTAGCGTGATCTCAGATACGCAGTATTTT. Its translation is CASSQGGAVTSVISDTQYF.

This clone was counted a single time. The V call is TRBV18, the J call TRBJ2-3, with D perhaps TRBD1 (5 bases). This CDR3 comprises 15 residues. The ends were cut back, 5 bases at V and 5 bases at J, with 17 bases in the middle. Germline CDR1 and CDR2: KGHSH and LQKENI. CDR3 sequence reads: CASSAQEFPGDTQYF. CDR3 nucleotide sequence: TGTGCCAGCTCAGCACAGGAGTTCCCGGGAGATACGCAGTATTTT.

In DNA, the CDR3 is TGTGCCAGCAGCTTGGGTCGGGGACAGGGGTTTTTCACAGATACGCAGTATTTT. Translating gives CASSLGRGQGFFTDTQYF. The chain is built from TRBV11-2 and TRBJ2-3, with 10 bases aligning to TRBD1. Unmatched junction bases numbered 11, after V lost 3 bases and J lost 2 bases. The CDR3 is 18 residues long. From germline, CDR1 is SGHAT and CDR2 FQNNGV.

This chain links TRBV29-1 with TRBJ2-1, with D possibly matching TRBD2 (6 bases). Germline V gene data show CDR1 as SQVTM and CDR2 as ANQGSEA. V was pared by 3 bases and J by 5 bases, with 11 bases between. The CDR3 consists of 13 residues. This CDR3 is CSVEASANNEQFF. CDR3 coding DNA: TGCAGCGTTGAGGCTAGCGCAAACAATGAGCAGTTCTTC.

This clone was seen just once. J is TRBJ2-1 and V is TRBV6-5, with D perhaps matching TRBD1 (7 bases). V gave up 4 bases and J gave up 0 bases, with 13 bases separating them. In germline, CDR1 is MNHEY, CDR2 SVGAGI. The CDR3 has 16 residues. This CDR3 reads CASSLAGGSSYNEQFF. The CDR3 DNA reads as TGTGCCAGCAGTTTAGCAGGGGGGAGCTCCTACAATGAGCAGTTCTTC.

V is TRBV10-3 and J is TRBJ1-4; D ambiguous. CDR1 and CDR2 from the germline V gene are ENHRY and SYGVKD. V dropped 3 bases and J dropped 0 bases, with 8 bases sitting between them. The length of the CDR3 is 15 residues. The CDR3 DNA sequence: TGTGCCATCAGTGACCCCACTGCAACTAATGAAAAACTGTTTTTT. Its protein is CAISDPTATNEKLFF.

This clone turned up a few times. One end of the junction is discordant with germline, which a read error may explain. V is TRBV28 and J is TRBJ1-1; D remains unclear. The CDR3 is 12 amino acids. The germline V gene has CDR1 MDHEN and CDR2 SYDVKM. CDR3 nucleotide sequence: TGTGCCAGCAGTTTGCGACACACCGAAGCTTTCTTT. Its protein is CASSLRHTEAFF.

The V gene is TRBV27, the J gene TRBJ1-2, with TRBD1 identical over 9 bases. This CDR3 spans 14 amino acids. Per germline, CDR1 MNHEY and CDR2 SMNVEV (reference sequence). J was trimmed by 6 bases and V by 5 bases; bases with no gene match: 7. The CDR3 spells CASSPNRGRNGYTF. In nucleotides, the CDR3 is TGTGCCAGCAGTCCCAACAGGGGGCGAAATGGCTACACCTTC.

V is TRBV19 and J is TRBJ1-2; 8 nucleotides agree with TRBD1. This CDR3 contains 14 residues. Germline assignment: CDR1 LNHDA and CDR2 SQIVND (reference sequence). V dropped 8 bases and J dropped 8; count of bases not matched to a gene: 13. CDR3 nucleotide sequence: TGTGCCAGTGGTAAGGACAGGGCAAGTGTCGGCTACACCTTC. This translates into CASGKDRASVGYTF.

The chain recombines TRBV30 with TRBJ1-4; no definite D call. The germline V gene encodes CDR1 GTSNPN and CDR2 SVGIG (reference sequence). The CDR3 loop spans 14 amino acids. CDR3 sequence reads: CALTRGGFNEKLFF. DNA for the CDR3: TGTGCGCTTACCCGGGGAGGGTTTAATGAAAAACTGTTTTTT.

This chain connects TRBV30 to TRBJ2-7; 7 positions match TRBD2. The trim removed 6 bases at V and 4 bases at J, leaving 9 bases unmatched. Germline CDR1 GTSNPN, CDR2 SVGIG (reference sequence). This CDR3 comprises 13 residues. In DNA form, the CDR3 reads TGTGCCTGCCGAGGGAGGGTGGAATACGAGCAGTACTTC. It yields the protein CACRGRVEYEQYF.

V usage is TRBV5-1 and J usage is TRBJ1-1; the D gene is possibly TRBD1 (6 bases). The CDR3 contains 15 residues. Trimming took off 9 bases at V and 5 bases at J, with 23 bases between the two ends. Germline V CDR1 and CDR2: SGHRS, YFSETQ. The CDR3 region is CATSPGHEILTEAFF. The CDR3, as DNA: TGCGCCACCTCGCCGGGACACGAAATCTTAACTGAAGCTTTCTTT.

The chain uses TRBV2 and TRBJ1-2; a weak D match, TRBD1 (6 bases). The V gene's germline CDR1 is SNHLY and CDR2 FYNNEI. This CDR3 has 14 residues. V gave up 4 bases and J gave up 8 bases, with 17 bases separating them. CDR3 region: CASSGEQGVGGYTF. The CDR3 DNA sequence: TGTGCCAGCAGTGGCGAACAGGGCGTGGGCGGCTACACCTTC.